Below are 6 T cell receptor beta chains sequenced from a single sample in a study of shared clonotypes between healthy human individuals. Assay used: immunoSEQ multiplex PCR; TCRdb lists only in-frame clones, some missing. The sample carries around 510,000 clones, roughly 79% recorded once. Material: PBMCs. Every receptor here comes from a woman between 40 and 55 years old in good health. Some clones in this sample may be carry-over from other donors' samples.

There are a few counts of this clone. V gene TRBV5-5 combines with J gene TRBJ1-4; TRBD1 matches at 8 bases. Germline V gene sequence: CDR1 SGHKS, CDR2 YYEKEE (reference sequence). The CDR3 contains 16 residues. V shed 5 bases, J shed 8 bases, and the junction held 14 bases outside the gene matches. For the CDR3, the DNA is TGTGCCAGCAGTCAAGGACAGGGCCGACATCGGGAAAAACTGTTTTTT. This encodes CASSQGQGRHREKLFF.

In this sample, this clone turned up once. V usage is TRBV29-1 and J usage is TRBJ1-2; TRBD1 matches 9 bases. This CDR3 spans 13 amino acids. V lost 6 bases to trimming and J lost 5 bases; unmatched junction nucleotides: 7. The germline gives CDR1 SQVTM, CDR2 ANQGSEA. This CDR3 is CSVGTGNLYGYTF. CDR3 DNA sequence: TGCAGCGTCGGGACAGGGAACCTATATGGCTACACCTTC.

V gene TRBV5-1 combines with J gene TRBJ1-2; D gene ambiguous. The CDR3 contains 15 residues. Between the trimmed V and J ends, which lost 4 bases and 5 bases, there was a span of 18 bases. Germline V gives CDR1 SGHRS, CDR2 YFSETQ. CDR3 sequence reads: CASSPSDDWVYGYTF. The CDR3 nucleotides read TGCGCCAGCAGCCCCTCGGATGATTGGGTATATGGCTACACCTTC.

The CDR3 loop is CASSDNTGTPGKLFF. The CDR3 DNA reads as TGTGCCAGCAGTGATAATACCGGGACACCGGGCAAACTGTTTTTT. The chain is built from TRBV28 and TRBJ1-4, with D perhaps TRBD1 (6 bases). Germline V gives CDR1 MDHEN, CDR2 SYDVKM. The ends were cut back, 5 bases at V and 11 bases at J, with 21 bases in the middle. This CDR3 spans 15 amino acids. The variable domain in full, completed from reference TRBV28 and TRBJ1-4, reads DVKVTQSSRYLVKRTGEKVFLECVQDMDHENMFWYRQDPGLGLRLIYFSYDVKMKEKGDIPEGYSVSREKKERFSLILESASTNQTSMYLCASSDNTGTPGKLFFGSGTQLSVL.

A few counts support this clone. The chain carries TRBV11-1 and TRBJ2-5, with D perhaps matching TRBD1 (5 bases). This CDR3 spans 14 amino acids. Germline-derived CDR1 and CDR2 are SGHAT and FQDESV (reference sequence). Trimming shortened V by 5 bases and J by 2 bases, and 12 bases separated the two germline ends. CDR3 sequence: CASSPRQLQETQYF. As DNA, the CDR3 is TGTGCCAGCAGCCCTAGACAGTTACAAGAGACCCAGTACTTC.

As regards this clone: This sequence is one base from a far larger clone and is likely a read error. This chain links TRBV18 with TRBJ1-5; D might be TRBD1 (5 bases). Germline V CDR1 and CDR2: KGHSH, LQKENI. The CDR3 spans 14 residues. In DNA form, the CDR3 reads TGTGCCAGCTCACCACCGGGGGGGAATCGGCCCCAGCATTTT. It translates to CASSPPGGNRPQHF.